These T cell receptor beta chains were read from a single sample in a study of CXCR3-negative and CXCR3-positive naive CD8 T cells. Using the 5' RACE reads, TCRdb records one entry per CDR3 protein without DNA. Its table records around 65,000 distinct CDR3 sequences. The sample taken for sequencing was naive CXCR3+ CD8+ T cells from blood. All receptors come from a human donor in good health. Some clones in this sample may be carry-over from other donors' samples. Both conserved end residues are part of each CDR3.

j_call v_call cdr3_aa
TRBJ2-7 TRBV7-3 CASSLSRSSYEQYF
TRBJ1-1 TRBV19 CASSDSPNTEAFF
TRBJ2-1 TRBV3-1 CASSQEDPNEQFF
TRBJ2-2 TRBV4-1 CASSQPGTGSGELFF
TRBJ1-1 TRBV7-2 CASSLAQGLMNTEAFF
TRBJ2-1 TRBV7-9 CASIGGTGAYNEQFF
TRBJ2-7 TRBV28 CASSLGTGGRSSYEQYF
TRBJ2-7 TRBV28 CASTLIGTGNTYEQYF
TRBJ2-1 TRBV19 CASSMASGGSRNEQLF
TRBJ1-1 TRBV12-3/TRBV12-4 CASEGAGGGAFF
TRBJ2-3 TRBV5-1 CASRRSWGTDTQYF
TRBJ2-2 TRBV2 CASRTDSDNTGELFF